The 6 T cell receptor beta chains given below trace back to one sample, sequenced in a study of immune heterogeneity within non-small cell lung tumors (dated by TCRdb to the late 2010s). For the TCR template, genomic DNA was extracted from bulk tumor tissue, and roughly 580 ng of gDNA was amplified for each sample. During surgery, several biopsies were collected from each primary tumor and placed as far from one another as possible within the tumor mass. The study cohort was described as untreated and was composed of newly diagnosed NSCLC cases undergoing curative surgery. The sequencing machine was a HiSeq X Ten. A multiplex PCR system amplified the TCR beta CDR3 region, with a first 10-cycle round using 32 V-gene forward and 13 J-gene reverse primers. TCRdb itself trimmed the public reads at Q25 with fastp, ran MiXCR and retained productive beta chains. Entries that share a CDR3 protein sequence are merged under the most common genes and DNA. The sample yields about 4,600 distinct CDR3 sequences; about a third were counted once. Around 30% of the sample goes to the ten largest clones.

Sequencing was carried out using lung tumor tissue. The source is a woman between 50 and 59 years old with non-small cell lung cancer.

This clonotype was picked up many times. CDR3 loop: CASSVATSGVSDTQYF. Here the CDR3 DNA reads TGTGCCAGCAGCGTAGCGACTAGCGGGGTTTCAGATACGCAGTATTTT. This rearrangement joins TRBV9 to TRBJ2-3; 11 bases match TRBD2. Germline values: CDR1 SGDLS, CDR2 YYNGEE. The CDR3 loop spans 16 amino acids. V trimming: 0 bases; J trimming: 4 bases; junction bases outside the gene matches: 4.

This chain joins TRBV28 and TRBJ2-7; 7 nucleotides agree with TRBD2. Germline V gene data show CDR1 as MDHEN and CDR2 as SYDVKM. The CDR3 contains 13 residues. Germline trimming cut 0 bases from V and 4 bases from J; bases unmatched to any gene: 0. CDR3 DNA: TGTGCCAGCAGTTTATGGGGACTATACGAGCAGTACTTC. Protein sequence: CASSLWGLYEQYF.

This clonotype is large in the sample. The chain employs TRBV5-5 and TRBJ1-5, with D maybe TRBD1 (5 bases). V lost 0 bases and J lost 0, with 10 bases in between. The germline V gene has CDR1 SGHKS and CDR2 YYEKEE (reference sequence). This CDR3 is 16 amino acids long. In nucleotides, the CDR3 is TGTGCCAGCAGCTTGGTCGGAGGGGATAGCAATCAGCCCCAGCATTTT. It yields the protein CASSLVGGDSNQPQHF.

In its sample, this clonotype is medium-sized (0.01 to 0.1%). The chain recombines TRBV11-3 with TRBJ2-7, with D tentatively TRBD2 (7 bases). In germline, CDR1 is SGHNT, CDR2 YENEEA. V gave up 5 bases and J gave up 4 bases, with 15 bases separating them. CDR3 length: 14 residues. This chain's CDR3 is CASSPLGGLYEQYF. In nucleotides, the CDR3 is TGTGCCAGCAGCCCCCTGGGGGGGCTGTACGAGCAGTACTTC.

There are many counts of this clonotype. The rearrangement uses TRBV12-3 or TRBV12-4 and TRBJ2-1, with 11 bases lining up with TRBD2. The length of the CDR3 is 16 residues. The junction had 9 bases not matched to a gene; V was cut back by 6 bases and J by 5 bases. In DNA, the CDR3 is TGTGCCAGCAGGCTTACCGGGACTAGCGGTAACAATGAGCAGTTCTTC. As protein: CASRLTGTSGNNEQFF.

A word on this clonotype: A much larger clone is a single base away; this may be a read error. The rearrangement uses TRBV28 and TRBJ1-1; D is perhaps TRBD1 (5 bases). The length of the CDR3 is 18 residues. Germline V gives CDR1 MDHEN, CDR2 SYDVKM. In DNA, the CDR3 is TGTGCCAGCCATAGTTCGACACTATCAGGGCCCCAGTCCACTGAAGCTTTATTT. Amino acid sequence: CASHSSTLSGPQSTEALF.